The 17 T cell receptor beta chains below all came from one sample that was sequenced in a study of T-cell reconstitution after alpha-beta-depleted transplantation in children. Preparation of the TCRbeta library was carried out with unique molecular identifiers. Each CDR3 protein is one row after TCRdb ran MiXCR on the PCR reads. This sample has 500,000 to 600,000 distinct CDR3 sequences, with 30% to 35% found just once. This material consisted of PBMCs from the stem cell graft donor, taken from the stem cell graft. The receptor set was obtained from a human donor who donated a stem cell graft to a child with aplastic anemia.

CDR3 coding DNA: TGTGCCACCAGCAGAGATTTGTCTGGGGGGAATCAAGAGACCCAGTACTTC. Translation gives CATSRDLSGGNQETQYF. The J gene is TRBJ2-5, the V gene TRBV15; weak D call: TRBD2 (6 bases). CDR1 LNHNV and CDR2 YYDKDF come from the germline V gene (reference sequence). Trimming took off 0 bases at V and 2 bases at J, with 16 bases between the two ends. This CDR3 is 17 amino acids long. Full variable domain (outside the CDR3, taken from reference TRBV15 and TRBJ2-5): DAMVIQNPRYQVTQFGKPVTLSCSQTLNHNVMYWYQQKSSQAPKLLFHYYDKDFNNEADTPDNFQSRRPNTSFCFLDIRSPGLGDTAMYLCATSRDLSGGNQETQYFGPGTRLLVL.

Only a few counts were recorded for this clonotype. V gene TRBV5-1 combines with J gene TRBJ1-1; 8 bases map to TRBD1. The germline CDR1 and CDR2 sequences are SGHRS and YFSETQ. The CDR3 extends over 14 amino acids. With 4 bases clipped from V and 3 bases from J, the junction kept 5 bases outside the gene matches. The CDR3 DNA reads as TGCGCCAGCAGCGCACAGGGGGTGGACACTGAAGCTTTCTTT. Protein sequence: CASSAQGVDTEAFF.

This chain connects TRBV29-1 to TRBJ1-2; tentative D call: TRBD1 (5 bases). CDR3 size: 13 residues. Per germline, CDR1 SQVTM and CDR2 ANQGSEA. Trimming stripped 3 bases from V and 8 bases from J, with 16 bases between. In DNA, the CDR3 is TGCAGCGTTGATTCTGCAGGGAAAGGAGGCTACACCTTC. Translation gives CSVDSAGKGGYTF.

There are a few counts of this clonotype. The chain links TRBV20-1 to TRBJ1-5, with D hard to call. The CDR3 runs 15 residues. Germline V gene data show CDR1 as DFQATT and CDR2 as SNEGSKA (reference sequence). The V gene lost 0 bases and the J gene lost 2 bases, with 11 bases spanning the gap. CDR3 in amino acids: CSARDGSSGNQPQHF. For the CDR3, the DNA is TGCAGTGCTAGAGATGGGAGCAGCGGCAATCAGCCCCAGCATTTT.

V is TRBV9 and J is TRBJ2-1; D uncertain. Germline CDR1 SGDLS, CDR2 YYNGEE. The CDR3 sequence is 15 residues long. V lost 2 bases, J lost 3 bases, and 12 bases lay in between. DNA for the CDR3: TGTGCCAGCAGCGTCGGACCAGGCCTCTACAATGAGCAGTTCTTC. Its translation is CASSVGPGLYNEQFF.

This clonotype was found a few times. The chain employs TRBV7-9 and TRBJ2-1; 16 nucleotides agree with TRBD2. The length of the CDR3 is 17 residues. The germline V gene encodes CDR1 SEHNR and CDR2 FQNEAQ (reference sequence). V gave up 6 bases and J gave up 6 bases; unmatched junction bases: 8. The CDR3 protein is CASRRTGTSGRGNEQFF. The DNA of the CDR3 is TGTGCCAGCAGGAGGACCGGGACTAGCGGGAGGGGCAATGAGCAGTTCTTC. The full variable domain, in which reference TRBV7-9 and TRBJ2-1 provide the parts outside the CDR3, is DTGVSQNPRHKITKRGQNVTFRCDPISEHNRLYWYRQTLGQGPEFLTYFQNEAQLEKSRLLSDRFSAERPKGSFSTLEIQRTEQGDSAMYLCASRRTGTSGRGNEQFFGPGTRLTVL.

This clonotype was observed a few times. The chain employs TRBV7-9 and TRBJ2-3; 12 bases map to TRBD2. The CDR3 is 15 residues long. With V trimmed by 5 bases and J by 6 bases, 6 bases remained unmatched. Germline V gene lookup returns CDR1 SEHNR and CDR2 FQNEAQ (reference sequence). The CDR3 is CASSGRTSGTDTQYF. The CDR3 DNA is TGTGCCAGCAGCGGGCGGACTAGCGGGACGGATACGCAGTATTTT.

This clonotype was observed at least ten times. The chain joins TRBV29-1 to TRBJ2-5; D is possibly TRBD1 or TRBD2 (5 bases each). Germline V gene data show CDR1 as SQVTM and CDR2 as ANQGSEA. This CDR3 comprises 15 residues. V was pared by 0 bases and J by 5 bases, with 16 bases between. CDR3 sequence: CSVEDRDAVQETQYF. CDR3 nucleotide sequence: TGCAGCGTTGAAGATCGGGACGCGGTCCAGGAGACCCAGTACTTC. Full variable domain (missing parts from reference TRBV29-1 and TRBJ2-5): SAVISQKPSRDICQRGTSLTIQCQVDSQVTMMFWYRQQPGQSLTLIATANQGSEATYESGFVIDKFPISRPNLTFSTLTVSNMSPEDSSIYLCSVEDRDAVQETQYFGPGTRLLVL.

This clonotype has more than one count but fewer than ten. This chain connects TRBV24-1 to TRBJ2-2; D not certain. Trimming pared 6 bases from V and 0 bases from J, leaving 7 bases between. The CDR3 has 14 residues. Germline CDR1 reads KGHDR; CDR2 reads SFDVKD. The CDR3 loop is CATSPPANTGELFF. The CDR3 DNA reads TGTGCCACCAGTCCTCCTGCGAACACCGGGGAGCTGTTTTTT.

The CDR3: CASSQAWGGTEAFF. CDR3 bases: TGCGCCAGCAGCCAAGCGTGGGGGGGGACTGAAGCTTTCTTT. V is TRBV4-3 and J is TRBJ1-1; perhaps TRBD1 as D (5 bases). V was pared by 1 base and J by 5 bases, with 11 bases between. Germline lookup yields CDR1 LGHNA and CDR2 YSLEER. The CDR3 extends over 14 amino acids.

The chain employs TRBV6-1 and TRBJ2-7; 14 bases align to TRBD2. Trimming cost V 5 bases and J 6 bases; bases outside gene matches: 6. Germline CDR1 is MNHNS and CDR2 is SASEGT. This CDR3 comprises 15 residues. The CDR3, as DNA: TGTGCCAGCAGTCCATACGGACTAGCGGGAGGCGAGCAGTACGTC. Protein: CASSPYGLAGGEQYV.

The rearrangement joins TRBV2 to TRBJ1-1; a possible D gene is TRBD1 (5 bases). The CDR3 consists of 13 residues. Between the trimmed V and J ends, which lost 9 bases and 8 bases, there was a span of 19 bases. In germline, CDR1 is SNHLY, CDR2 FYNNEI. CDR3 residues: CASGGQGPLEAFF. CDR3 DNA sequence: TGTGCCAGTGGCGGACAAGGCCCTCTGGAAGCTTTCTTT. The full variable domain, with the rest looked up from reference TRBV2 and TRBJ1-1, is EPEVTQTPSHQVTQMGQEVILRCVPISNHLYFYWYRQILGQKVEFLVSFYNNEISEKSEIFDDQFSVERPDGSNFTLKIRSTKLEDSAMYFCASGGQGPLEAFFGQGTRLTVV.

This clonotype was detected only a few times. The chain recombines TRBV30 with TRBJ1-1, with D possibly matching TRBD1 (5 bases). CDR1 is GTSNPN and CDR2 is SVGIG in the germline V gene (reference sequence). The CDR3 runs 13 residues. The V gene lost 4 bases and the J gene lost 5 bases, with 14 bases spanning the gap. CDR3 region: CAWTRRGGTEAFF. The CDR3 nucleotides read TGTGCCTGGACTCGTCGGGGGGGGACTGAAGCTTTCTTT.

This clonotype was seen a few times. The chain combines TRBV9 with TRBJ1-1, with TRBD1 as a possible D gene (5 bases). The CDR3 has 19 amino acids. V lost 4 bases, J lost 0 bases, and 25 bases lay in between. Per the germline V gene, CDR1 is SGDLS and CDR2 is YYNGEE. CDR3 in amino acids: CASSPRAQANIGVNTEAFF. CDR3 DNA: TGTGCCAGCAGCCCCCGCGCACAGGCAAATATTGGGGTGAACACTGAAGCTTTCTTT.

The chain couples TRBV29-1 to TRBJ1-2; 8 bases are shared with TRBD1. With V trimmed by 3 bases and J by 3 bases, 6 bases remained unmatched. The CDR3 consists of 14 residues. CDR1 and CDR2 from the germline V gene are SQVTM and ANQGSEA. CDR3 amino acids: CSVDGAGGHYGYTF. DNA for the CDR3: TGCAGCGTTGATGGGGCAGGGGGCCACTATGGCTACACCTTC.

This sequence joins TRBV7-2 and TRBJ1-5, with 7 bases that match TRBD1. CDR3 length: 15 residues. The J segment lost 3 bases and the V segment lost 5 bases, leaving 7 bases of the junction unmatched. The germline CDR1 and CDR2 sequences are SGHTA and FQGNSA. The CDR3 DNA reads TGTGCCAGCAGCGTGGACAGGCCCTCCAATCAGCCCCAGCATTTT. Its translation: CASSVDRPSNQPQHF.

V is TRBV5-1 and J is TRBJ2-1; D possibly uses TRBD1 or TRBD2 (7 bases each). CDR1 is SGHRS, CDR2 YFSETQ, per germline. The CDR3 contains 17 residues. The germline V and J ends were trimmed by 2 bases and 0 bases, with 15 bases remaining between them. CDR3 loop: CASSFGAGDSSYNEQFF. The CDR3 DNA reads TGCGCCAGCAGCTTCGGGGCGGGGGACAGCTCCTACAATGAGCAGTTCTTC.